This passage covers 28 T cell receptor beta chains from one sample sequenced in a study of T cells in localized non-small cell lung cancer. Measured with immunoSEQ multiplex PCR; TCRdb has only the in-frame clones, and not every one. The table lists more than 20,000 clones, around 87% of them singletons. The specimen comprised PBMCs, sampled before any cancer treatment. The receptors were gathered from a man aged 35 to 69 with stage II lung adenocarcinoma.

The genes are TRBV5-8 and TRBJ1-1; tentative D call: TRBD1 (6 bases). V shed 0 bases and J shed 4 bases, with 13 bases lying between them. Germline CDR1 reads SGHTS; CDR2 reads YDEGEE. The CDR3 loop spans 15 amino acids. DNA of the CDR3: TGTGCCAGCAGCTTGGGCCTAAGGGGGGGCACTGAAGCTTTCTTT. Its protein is CASSLGLRGGTEAFF. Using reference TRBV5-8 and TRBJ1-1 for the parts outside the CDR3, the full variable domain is EAGVTQSPTHLIKTRGQQATLRCSPISGHTSVYWYQQALGLGLQFLLWYDEGEERNRGNFPPRFSGRQFPNYSSELNVNALELEDSALYLCASSLGLRGGTEAFFGQGTRLTVV.

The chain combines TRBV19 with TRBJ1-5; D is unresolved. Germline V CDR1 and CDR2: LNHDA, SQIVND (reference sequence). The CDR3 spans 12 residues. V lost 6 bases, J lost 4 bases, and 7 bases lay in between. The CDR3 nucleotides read TGTGCCAGTAGCTTGGGGAATCAGCCCCAGCATTTT. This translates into CASSLGNQPQHF.

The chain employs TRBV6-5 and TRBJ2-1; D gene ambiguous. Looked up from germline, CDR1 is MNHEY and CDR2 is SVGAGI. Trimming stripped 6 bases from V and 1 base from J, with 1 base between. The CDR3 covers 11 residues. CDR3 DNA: TGTGCCAGCAGGTCCTACAATGAGCAGTTCTTC. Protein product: CASRSYNEQFF.

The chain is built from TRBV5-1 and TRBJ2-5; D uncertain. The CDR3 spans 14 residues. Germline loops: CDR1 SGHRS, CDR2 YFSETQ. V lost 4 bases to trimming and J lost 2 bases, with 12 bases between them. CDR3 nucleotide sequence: TGCGCCAGCAGCCCCGGTGCGATGCAAGAGACCCAGTACTTC. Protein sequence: CASSPGAMQETQYF.

CDR3 sequence reads: CASSYSSGEAFF. For the CDR3, the DNA is TGTGCCAGCAGTTACTCCTCGGGAGAAGCTTTCTTT. The rearrangement joins TRBV6-5 to TRBJ1-1, with no clear D. In germline, CDR1 is MNHEY, CDR2 SVGAGI. The CDR3 runs to 12 residues. V dropped 0 bases and J dropped 8 bases, with 7 bases sitting between them.

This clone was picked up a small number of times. CDR3 in DNA: TGTGCCAGGTTCCAGGGGATTTTGAACACCGGGGAGCTGTTTTTT. This codes for CARFQGILNTGELFF. The V and J genes are TRBV9 and TRBJ2-2, with D perhaps matching TRBD1 (6 bases). Germline-derived CDR1 and CDR2 are SGDLS and YYNGEE. V was trimmed by 8 bases and J by 1 base, leaving 15 bases between them. This CDR3 has 15 amino acids.

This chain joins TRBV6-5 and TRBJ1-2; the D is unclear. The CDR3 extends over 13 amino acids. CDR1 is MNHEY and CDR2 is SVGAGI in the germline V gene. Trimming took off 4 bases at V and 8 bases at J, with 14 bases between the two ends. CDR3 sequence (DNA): TGTGCCAGCAGTTCGGACCGCTGGGGAGGCTACACCTTC. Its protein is CASSSDRWGGYTF.

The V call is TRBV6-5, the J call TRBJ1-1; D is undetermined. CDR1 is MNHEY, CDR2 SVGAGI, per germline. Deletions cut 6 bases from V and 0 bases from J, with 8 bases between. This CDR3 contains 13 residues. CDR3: CASSPAVNTEAFF. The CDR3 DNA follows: TGTGCCAGCAGCCCAGCGGTGAACACTGAAGCTTTCTTT.

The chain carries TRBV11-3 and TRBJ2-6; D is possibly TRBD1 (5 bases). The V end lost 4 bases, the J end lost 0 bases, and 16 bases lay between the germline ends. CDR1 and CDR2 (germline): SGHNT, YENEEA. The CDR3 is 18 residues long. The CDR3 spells CASSYTLFDSSGANVLTF. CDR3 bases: TGTGCCAGCAGCTATACCCTCTTTGACAGCTCTGGGGCCAACGTCCTGACTTTC.

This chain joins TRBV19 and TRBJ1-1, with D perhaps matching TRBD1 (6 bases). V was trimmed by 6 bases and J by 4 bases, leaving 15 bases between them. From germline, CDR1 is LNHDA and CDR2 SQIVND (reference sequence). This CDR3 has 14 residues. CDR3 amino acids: CASRGGSITTEAFF. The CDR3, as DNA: TGTGCCAGTAGAGGGGGTTCTATCACCACTGAAGCTTTCTTT.

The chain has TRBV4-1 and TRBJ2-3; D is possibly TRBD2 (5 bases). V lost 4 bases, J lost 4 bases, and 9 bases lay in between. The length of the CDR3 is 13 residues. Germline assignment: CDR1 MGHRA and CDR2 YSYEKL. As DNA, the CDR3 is TGCGCCAGCAGCCTACTAGATTCAGATACGCAGTATTTT. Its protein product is CASSLLDSDTQYF.

In nucleotides, the CDR3 is TGCGCCAGCAGCTTGGCTACGACAGGGGGCCCGTACACCGGGGAGCTGTTTTTT. This sequence encodes CASSLATTGGPYTGELFF. The chain joins TRBV5-1 to TRBJ2-2, with TRBD1 matching over 10 bases. The CDR3 covers 18 residues. V dropped 0 bases and J dropped 3; count of bases not matched to a gene: 8. CDR1 SGHRS and CDR2 YFSETQ come from the germline V gene. Full variable domain (outside the CDR3, taken from reference TRBV5-1 and TRBJ2-2): KAGVTQTPRYLIKTRGQQVTLSCSPISGHRSVSWYQQTPGQGLQFLFEYFSETQRNKGNFPGRFSGRQFSNSRSEMNVSTLELGDSALYLCASSLATTGGPYTGELFFGEGSRLTVL.

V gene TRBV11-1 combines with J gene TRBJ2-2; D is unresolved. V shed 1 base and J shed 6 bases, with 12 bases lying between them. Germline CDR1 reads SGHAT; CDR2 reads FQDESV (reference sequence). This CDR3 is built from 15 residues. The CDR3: CASSLVVGQSGELFF. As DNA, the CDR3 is TGTGCCAGCAGCTTAGTAGTTGGCCAGTCCGGGGAGCTGTTTTTT. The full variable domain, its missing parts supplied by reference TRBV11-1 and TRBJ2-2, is EAEVAQSPRYKITEKSQAVAFWCDPISGHATLYWYRQILGQGPELLVQFQDESVVDDSQLPKDRFSAERLKGVDSTLKIQPAELGDSAMYLCASSLVVGQSGELFFGEGSRLTVL.

The CDR3 here is CASRSAGVLYEQYF. Here the CDR3 DNA reads TGTGCCAGCAGGTCGGCAGGGGTTCTATACGAGCAGTACTTC. This chain uses TRBV6-5 with TRBJ2-7, with TRBD1 as a possible D gene (6 bases). V was cut by 6 bases and J by 4 bases, with 16 bases left in between. The CDR3 is 14 residues long. Germline CDR1 reads MNHEY; CDR2 reads SVGAGI.

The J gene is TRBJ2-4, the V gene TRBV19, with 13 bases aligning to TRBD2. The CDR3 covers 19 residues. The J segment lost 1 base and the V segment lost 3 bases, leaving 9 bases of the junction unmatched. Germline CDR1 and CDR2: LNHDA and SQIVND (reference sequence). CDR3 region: CASSIGGTSGIKAKNIQYF. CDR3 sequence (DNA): TGTGCCAGTAGTATCGGGGGGACTAGCGGGATTAAGGCCAAAAACATTCAGTACTTC.

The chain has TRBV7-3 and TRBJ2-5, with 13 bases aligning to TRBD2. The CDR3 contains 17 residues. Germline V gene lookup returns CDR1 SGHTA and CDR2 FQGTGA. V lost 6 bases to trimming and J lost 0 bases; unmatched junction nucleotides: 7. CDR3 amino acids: CASSKEGLAGYQETQYF. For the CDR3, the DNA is TGTGCCAGCAGTAAGGAGGGACTAGCGGGGTACCAAGAGACCCAGTACTTC.

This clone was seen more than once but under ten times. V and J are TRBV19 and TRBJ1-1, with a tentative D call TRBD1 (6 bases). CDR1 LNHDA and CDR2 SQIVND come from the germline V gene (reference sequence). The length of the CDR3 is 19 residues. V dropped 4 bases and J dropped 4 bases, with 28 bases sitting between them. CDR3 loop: CASSRTWTVETKGSTEAFF. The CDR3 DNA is TGTGCCAGTAGTAGGACCTGGACAGTCGAGACTAAAGGGTCCACTGAAGCTTTCTTT. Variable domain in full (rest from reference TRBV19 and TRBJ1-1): DGGITQSPKYLFRKEGQNVTLSCEQNLNHDAMYWYRQDPGQGLRLIYYSQIVNDFQKGDIAEGYSVSREKKESFPLTVTSAQKNPTAFYLCASSRTWTVETKGSTEAFFGQGTRLTVV.

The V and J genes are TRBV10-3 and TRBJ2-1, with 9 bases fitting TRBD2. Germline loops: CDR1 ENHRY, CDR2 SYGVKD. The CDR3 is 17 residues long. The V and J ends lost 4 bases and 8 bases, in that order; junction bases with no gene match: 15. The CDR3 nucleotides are TGTGCCATCAGTGGTGAGGTCGGAGCGGGAGGTACGGATGAGCAGTTCTTC. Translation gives CAISGEVGAGGTDEQFF.

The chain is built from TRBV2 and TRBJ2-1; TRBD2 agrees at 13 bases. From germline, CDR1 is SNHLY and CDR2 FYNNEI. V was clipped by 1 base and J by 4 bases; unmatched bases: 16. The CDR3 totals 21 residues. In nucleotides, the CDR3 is TGTGCCAGCAGTGAAGTTTTAACGGGACTAGCGGGAAAACCAGATTACAATGAGCAGTTCTTC. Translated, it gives CASSEVLTGLAGKPDYNEQFF. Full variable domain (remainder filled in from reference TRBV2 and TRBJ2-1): EPEVTQTPSHQVTQMGQEVILRCVPISNHLYFYWYRQILGQKVEFLVSFYNNEISEKSEIFDDQFSVERPDGSNFTLKIRSTKLEDSAMYFCASSEVLTGLAGKPDYNEQFFGPGTRLTVL.

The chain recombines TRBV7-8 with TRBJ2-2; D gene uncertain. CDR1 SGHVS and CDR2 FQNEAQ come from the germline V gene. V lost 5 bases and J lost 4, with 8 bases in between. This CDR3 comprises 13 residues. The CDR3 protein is CASSLQPTGELFF. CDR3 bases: TGTGCCAGCAGCCTGCAGCCCACCGGGGAGCTGTTTTTT. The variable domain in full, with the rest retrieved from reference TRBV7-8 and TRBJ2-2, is GAGVSQSPRYKVAKRGQDVALRCDPISGHVSLFWYQQALGQGPEFLTYFQNEAQLDKSGLPSDRFFAERPEGSVSTLKIQRTQQEDSAVYLCASSLQPTGELFFGEGSRLTVL.

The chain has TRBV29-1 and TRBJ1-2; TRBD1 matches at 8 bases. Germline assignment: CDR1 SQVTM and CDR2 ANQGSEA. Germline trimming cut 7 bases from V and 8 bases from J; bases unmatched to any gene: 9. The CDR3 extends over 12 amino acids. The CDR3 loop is CSAYGQGEGYTF. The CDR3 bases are TGCAGCGCCTACGGACAGGGCGAAGGCTACACCTTC. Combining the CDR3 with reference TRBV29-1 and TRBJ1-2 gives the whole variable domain SAVISQKPSRDICQRGTSLTIQCQVDSQVTMMFWYRQQPGQSLTLIATANQGSEATYESGFVIDKFPISRPNLTFSTLTVSNMSPEDSSIYLCSAYGQGEGYTFGSGTRLTVV.

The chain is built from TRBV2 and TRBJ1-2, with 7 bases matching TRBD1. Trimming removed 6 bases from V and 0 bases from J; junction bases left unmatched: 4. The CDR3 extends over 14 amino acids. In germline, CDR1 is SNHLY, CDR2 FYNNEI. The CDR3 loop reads CASRGQTTNYGYTF. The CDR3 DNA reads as TGTGCCAGCAGGGGACAGACGACTAACTATGGCTACACCTTC.

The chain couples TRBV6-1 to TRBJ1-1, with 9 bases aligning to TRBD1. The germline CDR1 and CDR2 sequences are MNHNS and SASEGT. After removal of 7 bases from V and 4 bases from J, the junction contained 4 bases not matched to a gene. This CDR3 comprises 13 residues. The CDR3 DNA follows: TGTGCCAGCACCTGGGACAGGGTCACTGAAGCTTTCTTT. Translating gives CASTWDRVTEAFF.

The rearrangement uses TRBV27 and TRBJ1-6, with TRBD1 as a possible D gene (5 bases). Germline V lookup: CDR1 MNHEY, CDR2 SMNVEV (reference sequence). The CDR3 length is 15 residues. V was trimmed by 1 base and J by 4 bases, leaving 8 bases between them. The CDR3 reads CASSLYAGYNSPLHF. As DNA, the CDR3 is TGTGCCAGCAGTTTATATGCAGGGTATAATTCACCCCTCCACTTT.

CDR3 in amino acids: CASSQVRGSVNSPLHF. The CDR3 coding sequence is TGCGCCAGCAGCCAAGTCCGGGGATCCGTCAATTCACCCCTCCACTTT. The chain joins TRBV4-3 to TRBJ1-6; no firm D call. Germline V gene lookup returns CDR1 LGHNA and CDR2 YSLEER. V was cut by 1 base and J by 7 bases, with 14 bases left in between. The CDR3 contains 16 residues.

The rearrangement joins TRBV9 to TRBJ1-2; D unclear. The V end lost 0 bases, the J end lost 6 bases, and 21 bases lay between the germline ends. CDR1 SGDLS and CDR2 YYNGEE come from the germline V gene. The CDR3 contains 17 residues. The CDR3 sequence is CASSVARGGSFWDGYTF. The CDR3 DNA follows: TGTGCCAGCAGCGTAGCGAGAGGCGGCTCGTTTTGGGATGGCTACACCTTC.

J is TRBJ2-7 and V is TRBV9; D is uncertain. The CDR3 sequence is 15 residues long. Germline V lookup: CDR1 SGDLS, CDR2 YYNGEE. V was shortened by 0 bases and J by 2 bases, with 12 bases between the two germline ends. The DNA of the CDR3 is TGTGCCAGCAGCGTAGAGGCGGCGATGCCCTACGAGCAGTACTTC. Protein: CASSVEAAMPYEQYF.

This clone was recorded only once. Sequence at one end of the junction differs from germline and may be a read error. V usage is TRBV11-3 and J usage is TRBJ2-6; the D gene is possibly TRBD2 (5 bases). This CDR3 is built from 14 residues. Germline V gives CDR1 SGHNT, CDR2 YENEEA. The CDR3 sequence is CASRSGSEANVLTF. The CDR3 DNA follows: TGTGCCAGCAGGTCGGGGTCTGAGGCCAACGTCCTGACTTTC.